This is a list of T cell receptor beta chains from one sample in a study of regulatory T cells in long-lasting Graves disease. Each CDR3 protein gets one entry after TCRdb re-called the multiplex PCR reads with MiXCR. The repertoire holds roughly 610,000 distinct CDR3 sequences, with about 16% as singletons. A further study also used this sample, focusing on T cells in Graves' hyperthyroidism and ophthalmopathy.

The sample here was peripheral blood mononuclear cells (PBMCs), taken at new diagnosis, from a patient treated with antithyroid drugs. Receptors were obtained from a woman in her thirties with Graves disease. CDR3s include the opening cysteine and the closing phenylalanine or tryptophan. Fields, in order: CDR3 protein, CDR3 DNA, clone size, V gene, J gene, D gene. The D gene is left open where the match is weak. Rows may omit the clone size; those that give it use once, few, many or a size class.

CDR3aa: CASSLAGTYSGNTIYF; CDR3nt: TGTGCCAGCAGCTTAGCAGGGACGTACTCTGGAAACACCATATATTTT; abundance: many; v_gene: TRBV7-2; j_gene: TRBJ1-3; d_gene: .
CDR3aa: CSAAQGAISQPQHF; CDR3nt: TGCAGTGCCGCACAGGGGGCCATTAGTCAGCCCCAGCATTTT; abundance: many; v_gene: TRBV20-1; j_gene: TRBJ1-5; d_gene: TRBD1
CDR3aa: CASSPTWGVDTGELFF; CDR3nt: TGTGCTAGCAGCCCAACATGGGGGGTCGACACCGGGGAGCTGTTTTTT; abundance: few; v_gene: TRBV7-7; j_gene: TRBJ2-2; d_gene: .
CDR3aa: CASSPTTGRTRSGTGELFF; CDR3nt: TGTGCCAGCAGCCCCACTACAGGGAGGACGCGCTCGGGGACCGGGGAGCTGTTTTTT; abundance: .; v_gene: TRBV12-3/TRBV12-4; j_gene: TRBJ2-2; d_gene: .
CDR3aa: CASSPGRYSGSEKLFF; CDR3nt: TGTGCCAGCAGTCCCGGCCGTTACTCGGGTAGTGAAAAACTGTTTTTT; abundance: few; v_gene: TRBV6-1; j_gene: TRBJ1-4; d_gene: .
CDR3aa: CASSRMGQGAYEQYF; CDR3nt: TGTGCCAGCAGCCGAATGGGACAGGGAGCCTACGAGCAGTACTTC; abundance: few; v_gene: TRBV3-1; j_gene: TRBJ2-7; d_gene: TRBD1
CDR3aa: CASGSQLRPDEYGYTF; CDR3nt: TGTGCTAGTGGGTCTCAACTTCGGCCGGACGAATATGGCTACACCTTC; abundance: many; v_gene: TRBV12-5; j_gene: TRBJ1-2; d_gene: .
CDR3aa: CATSDWDSGLSYNEQFF; CDR3nt: TGTGCCACCAGTGACTGGGACAGTGGGCTCTCCTACAATGAGCAGTTCTTC; abundance: .; v_gene: TRBV24-1; j_gene: TRBJ2-1; d_gene: TRBD1
CDR3aa: CSVRTLGQGGYEQYF; CDR3nt: TGCAGTGTTAGGACACTCGGACAGGGTGGGTACGAGCAGTACTTC; abundance: .; v_gene: TRBV20-1; j_gene: TRBJ2-7; d_gene: TRBD1
CDR3aa: CASTSTGGGSYGYTF; CDR3nt: TGTGCCAGCACCTCTACAGGGGGCGGGAGCTATGGCTACACCTTC; abundance: many; v_gene: TRBV28; j_gene: TRBJ1-2; d_gene: TRBD1
CDR3aa: CASRPTGTGELFF; CDR3nt: TGTGCCAGCAGGCCTACAGGGACCGGGGAGCTGTTTTTT; abundance: many; v_gene: TRBV6-1; j_gene: TRBJ2-2; d_gene: .
CDR3aa: CASSEGGTVNSPLHF; CDR3nt: TGTGCCAGCAGTGAAGGGGGGACAGTGAATTCACCCCTCCACTTT; abundance: many; v_gene: TRBV6-1; j_gene: TRBJ1-6; d_gene: TRBD1
CDR3aa: CASSLAGGIGIVAPLHF; CDR3nt: TGCGCCAGCAGCTTGGCTGGCGGGATTGGAATCGTCGCACCCCTCCACTTT; abundance: few; v_gene: TRBV5-1; j_gene: TRBJ1-6; d_gene: .
CDR3aa: CASTRGTSGKITYEQYF; CDR3nt: TGTGCCAGCACCCGGGGGACTAGCGGGAAAATCACCTACGAGCAGTACTTC; abundance: many; v_gene: TRBV12-3/TRBV12-4; j_gene: TRBJ2-7; d_gene: TRBD2
CDR3aa: CASSPPGRYHTGELFF; CDR3nt: TGTGCCAGCTCACCACCGGGCAGATATCACACCGGGGAGCTGTTTTTT; abundance: few; v_gene: TRBV18; j_gene: TRBJ2-2; d_gene: .
CDR3aa: CASTLSGTSFEQFF; CDR3nt: TGTGCCAGCACACTATCCGGGACTAGTTTTGAGCAGTTCTTC; abundance: .; v_gene: TRBV6-2/TRBV6-3; j_gene: TRBJ2-1; d_gene: TRBD2
CDR3aa: CASSPPGGNTEAFF; CDR3nt: TGTGCCAGCTCACCTCCCGGTGGGAACACTGAAGCTTTCTTT; abundance: .; v_gene: TRBV18; j_gene: TRBJ1-1; d_gene: .
CDR3aa: CASSPDRRVGYTF; CDR3nt: TGTGCCAGCAGCCCGGACAGGAGGGTCGGCTACACCTTC; abundance: few; v_gene: TRBV3-1; j_gene: TRBJ1-2; d_gene: TRBD1
CDR3aa: CASSQPPGAEQYF; CDR3nt: TGCGCCAGCAGCCAACCCCCCGGGGCCGAGCAGTACTTC; abundance: .; v_gene: TRBV5-1; j_gene: TRBJ2-7; d_gene: .